Listed here are 12 T cell receptor beta chains from one sample, sequenced in a study of identifying expanded T cells in peripheral blood. Only in-frame clones appear in the TCRdb table, and some are missing; sequencing was by immunoSEQ multiplex PCR. Found here are 81,000 or so clones, about 83% of them singletons; the top ten hold around 20%. The sequenced material came from blood. The source is a person between 18 and 75 years old in good health.

The genes are TRBV2 and TRBJ1-2; possibly TRBD1 for D (5 bases). The CDR3 totals 13 residues. Per germline, CDR1 SNHLY and CDR2 FYNNEI. V was trimmed by 6 bases and J by 4 bases, leaving 12 bases between them. The CDR3 sequence: CASSEGLFYGYTF. CDR3 DNA sequence: TGTGCCAGCAGCGAGGGACTGTTCTATGGCTACACCTTC.

Note on this clone: Other DNA sequences of this sample code for an identical CDR3. The genes are TRBV4-3 and TRBJ2-7; the D is unclear. The germline V gene has CDR1 LGHNA and CDR2 YSLEER. The CDR3 has 14 residues. With 3 bases removed from V and 0 bases from J, the gap between germline ends came to 9 bases. CDR3 DNA sequence: TGCGCCAGCAGCCAGGACCGCAGCTCCTACGAGCAGTACTTC. This translates into CASSQDRSSYEQYF.

J is TRBJ2-5 and V is TRBV25-1; D may be TRBD1 (6 bases). The CDR3 spans 16 residues. The germline gives CDR1 MGHDK, CDR2 SYGVNS. The V gene lost 0 bases and the J gene lost 5 bases, with 16 bases spanning the gap. The CDR3 spells CASSEYRQAGGETQYF. Written as DNA, the CDR3 is TGTGCCAGCAGTGAATATCGACAGGCCGGTGGGGAGACCCAGTACTTC.

V and J are TRBV27 and TRBJ2-1, with D unresolved. Deletions cut 2 bases from V and 2 bases from J, with 10 bases between. The germline gives CDR1 MNHEY, CDR2 SMNVEV (reference sequence). The CDR3 sequence is 15 residues long. The CDR3 loop reads CASSLSTYTYNEQFF. CDR3 in DNA: TGTGCCAGCAGTTTAAGTACCTACACCTACAATGAGCAGTTCTTC.

The V call is TRBV7-2, the J call TRBJ2-6, with 13 bases that match TRBD2. Germline CDR1 and CDR2: SGHTA and FQGNSA. Trimming at V came to 2 bases and at J to 2 bases, leaving 6 bases not matched to a gene. The CDR3 covers 19 residues. As DNA, the CDR3 is TGTGCCAGCAGCTTACAGGGACTAGCGGGATTTCCTGGGGCCAACGTCCTGACTTTC. It yields the protein CASSLQGLAGFPGANVLTF.

The J gene is TRBJ2-1, the V gene TRBV25-1, with D hard to call. The CDR3 sequence is 13 residues long. The V end was cut by 3 bases, the J end by 5 bases, with 8 bases between. The germline gives CDR1 MGHDK, CDR2 SYGVNS. The DNA for the CDR3 is TGTGCCAGCAGTGAGACCAGTGACAATGAGCAGTTCTTC. Residues: CASSETSDNEQFF.

CDR3 nucleotides: TGCGCCAGCAGCCTACGACCGGGACTAGCGGAATGGAGCTCCTACAATGAGCAGTTCTTC. Encoded protein: CASSLRPGLAEWSSYNEQFF. The chain joins TRBV5-1 to TRBJ2-1, with TRBD2 matching over 11 bases. V shed 4 bases, J shed 0 bases, and the junction held 15 bases outside the gene matches. Germline CDR1 and CDR2: SGHRS and YFSETQ. This CDR3 region has 20 residues.

J is TRBJ2-1 and V is TRBV29-1; 8 bases match TRBD2. CDR3 length: 14 residues. V was pared by 3 bases and J by 6 bases, with 7 bases of the junction left unmatched. Germline values: CDR1 SQVTM, CDR2 ANQGSEA. CDR3: CSVDPAGVSNEQFF. CDR3 coding DNA: TGCAGCGTTGACCCAGCGGGAGTAAGCAATGAGCAGTTCTTC.

This chain joins TRBV15 and TRBJ2-3, with 9 bases that match TRBD2. Germline V gives CDR1 LNHNV, CDR2 YYDKDF (reference sequence). This CDR3 is 15 amino acids long. After removal of 4 bases from V and 4 bases from J, the junction contained 6 bases not matched to a gene. Here the CDR3 DNA reads TGTGCCACCAGCAAAGCGCGGGAGGGACCAGATACGCAGTATTTT. Translation: CATSKAREGPDTQYF.

The chain is built from TRBV6-6 and TRBJ2-3; tentatively, D is TRBD1 or TRBD2 (6 bases each). The length of the CDR3 is 15 residues. Trimming cost V 7 bases and J 6 bases, with 20 bases left between them. Per germline, CDR1 MNHNY and CDR2 SVGAGI (reference sequence). Here the CDR3 reads CASTPSRGLADTQYF. The CDR3 DNA is TGTGCCAGCACCCCCTCCAGGGGTCTAGCGGATACGCAGTATTTT.

This rearrangement joins TRBV5-1 to TRBJ1-3, with D possibly being TRBD1 (6 bases). The CDR3 has 15 amino acids. The ends were cut back, 0 bases at V and 4 bases at J, with 11 bases in the middle. The germline CDR1 and CDR2 sequences are SGHRS and YFSETQ. The CDR3 DNA reads TGCGCCAGCAGCTTGGAGGGGGGTCTCGGAAACACCATATATTTT. This gives the protein CASSLEGGLGNTIYF.

This chain connects TRBV5-1 to TRBJ2-7; 11 positions match TRBD1. V shed 3 bases and J 3 bases; nucleotides not matched to a gene: 2. This CDR3 is 14 amino acids long. Germline assignment: CDR1 SGHRS and CDR2 YFSETQ. CDR3: CASSWTGGLYEQYF. The DNA for the CDR3 is TGCGCCAGCAGCTGGACAGGGGGCCTCTACGAGCAGTACTTC.